These 23 T cell receptor beta chains originate from one sample sequenced in a study of blood T cell repertoires in COVID-19. Libraries were prepared by immunoSEQ multiplex PCR; TCRdb keeps only in-frame clonotypes and omits some of them. This table has 95,000 to 120,000 clones, around 83% appearing once. Material: peripheral blood. These receptors all come from a man in his forties with acute or convalescent COVID-19.

V and J are TRBV4-1 and TRBJ2-7, with 12 bases that match TRBD1. From germline, CDR1 is MGHRA and CDR2 YSYEKL. This CDR3 spans 14 amino acids. The junction had 11 bases not matched to a gene; V was cut back by 10 bases and J by 7 bases. The DNA of the CDR3 is TGCGCCACCCGAACGGGACAGGGGGCAGGGGAGCAGTACTTC. Protein sequence: CATRTGQGAGEQYF.

The count of this clone is one. J is TRBJ1-1 and V is TRBV4-3, with D tentatively TRBD1 (6 bases). The germline CDR1 and CDR2 sequences are LGHNA and YSLEER. The CDR3 loop spans 13 amino acids. V was clipped by 3 bases and J by 7 bases, with 12 bases between them. The CDR3 sequence is CASSQQGQFEAFF. The CDR3 bases are TGCGCCAGCAGCCAGCAAGGACAGTTTGAAGCTTTCTTT.

J is TRBJ2-2 and V is TRBV7-3, with D possibly matching TRBD1 (6 bases). V was trimmed by 4 bases and J by 4 bases, leaving 16 bases between them. The CDR3 has 16 amino acids. CDR1 is SGHTA, CDR2 FQGTGA, per germline. CDR3: CASSSRTARSTGELFF. CDR3 coding DNA: TGTGCCAGCAGCTCCCGGACAGCCAGGAGCACCGGGGAGCTGTTTTTT.

CDR3 region: CASSQDWRETQYF. The DNA for the CDR3 is TGCGCCAGCAGCCAAGACTGGCGGGAGACCCAGTACTTC. The genes are TRBV4-3 and TRBJ2-5, with no clear D. The CDR3 extends over 13 amino acids. CDR1 is LGHNA, CDR2 YSLEER, per germline. Between the trimmed V and J ends, which lost 0 bases and 5 bases, there was a span of 7 bases.

The V gene is TRBV7-2, the J gene TRBJ2-7; TRBD1 is a possible D gene (6 bases). V was cut by 5 bases and J by 0 bases, with 11 bases left in between. The CDR3 sequence is 14 residues long. Germline V gene sequence: CDR1 SGHTA, CDR2 FQGNSA. The CDR3: CASSVRTVSYEQYF. The CDR3 nucleotides are TGTGCCAGCAGCGTCAGGACAGTCTCCTACGAGCAGTACTTC.

The rearrangement uses TRBV5-1 and TRBJ1-3, with TRBD1 identical over 7 bases. The CDR3 totals 18 residues. Losses at the gene ends were 3 bases for V and 0 bases for J; bases not matched to a gene: 12. Germline CDR1 SGHRS, CDR2 YFSETQ. The CDR3 protein is CASSSGAGGTYSGNTIYF. CDR3 bases: TGCGCCAGCAGCTCGGGGGCAGGGGGTACCTACTCTGGAAACACCATATATTTT.

V is TRBV7-3 and J is TRBJ2-7; 10 bases agree with TRBD2. With V trimmed by 5 bases and J by 2 bases, 6 bases remained unmatched. This CDR3 has 15 residues. Germline V gene sequence: CDR1 SGHTA, CDR2 FQGTGA. CDR3 amino acids: CASSLIAGGPYEQYF. CDR3 DNA: TGTGCCAGCAGCCTGATAGCGGGGGGCCCCTACGAGCAGTACTTC.

V gene TRBV30 combines with J gene TRBJ2-2; 7 bases agree with TRBD2. The CDR3 runs 15 residues. V lost 4 bases to trimming and J lost 5 bases; unmatched junction nucleotides: 10. Germline V gene data show CDR1 as GTSNPN and CDR2 as SVGIG (reference sequence). The CDR3 DNA sequence: TGTGCCTGGAAGGTTGCGGGACTAACGACCGGGGAGCTGTTTTTT. This gives the protein CAWKVAGLTTGELFF.

The rearrangement uses TRBV6-5 and TRBJ2-5; 9 positions agree with TRBD1. The CDR3 runs 15 residues. The ends lost 6 bases at V and 4 bases at J; junction bases unmatched: 9. Germline-derived CDR1 and CDR2 are MNHEY and SVGAGI. The chain's CDR3 is CASRPQGAGGETQYF. DNA for the CDR3: TGTGCCAGCAGGCCACAGGGGGCCGGGGGAGAGACCCAGTACTTC.

The genes are TRBV19 and TRBJ2-1, with D uncertain. V was trimmed by 1 base and J by 7 bases, leaving 8 bases between them. CDR3 length: 13 amino acids. CDR1 is LNHDA and CDR2 is SQIVND in the germline V gene (reference sequence). As DNA, the CDR3 is TGTGCCAGTAGTATAGCAGGTTTAAATGAGCAGTTCTTC. The encoded protein is CASSIAGLNEQFF.

The V and J genes are TRBV6-5 and TRBJ1-3; no clear D. This CDR3 is 14 amino acids long. CDR1 MNHEY and CDR2 SVGAGI come from the germline V gene. The V end was cut by 9 bases, the J end by 0 bases, with 12 bases between. CDR3 protein: CASTYLSSGNTIYF. The CDR3 region has the DNA TGTGCCAGTACGTACCTCAGCTCTGGAAACACCATATATTTT.

The CDR3 reads CASTWRSQAFF. CDR3 bases: TGTGCCAGCACCTGGAGGTCTCAGGCTTTCTTT. The chain employs TRBV12-3 or TRBV12-4 and TRBJ1-1, with D hard to call. CDR3 length equals 11 residues. Trimming left V 7 bases short and J 11 bases short, with 14 bases between.

This clone was seen once. V usage is TRBV6-1 and J usage is TRBJ2-1, with 9 bases that match TRBD2. Germline CDR1 reads MNHNS; CDR2 reads SASEGT. The CDR3 sequence is 18 residues long. Germline trimming cut 2 bases from V and 0 bases from J; bases unmatched to any gene: 8. CDR3 DNA sequence: TGTGCCAGCAGTGAAAGGGCGGGGGGGTCAAGCTCCTACAATGAGCAGTTCTTC. Protein sequence: CASSERAGGSSSYNEQFF.

This rearrangement joins TRBV11-1 to TRBJ1-1, with D possibly TRBD1 on 6 matching bases. V was cut by 2 bases and J by 7 bases, with 11 bases left in between. CDR1 is SGHAT and CDR2 is FQDESV in the germline V gene (reference sequence). CDR3 length equals 13 residues. The CDR3: CASSLLRGGEAFF. The CDR3 DNA reads as TGTGCCAGCAGCTTACTCAGGGGTGGTGAAGCTTTCTTT.

The rearrangement links TRBV29-1 to TRBJ1-2; 7 positions agree with TRBD1. This CDR3 is 13 amino acids long. CDR1 and CDR2 from the germline V gene are SQVTM and ANQGSEA. Trimming at V came to 4 bases and at J to 0 bases, leaving 2 bases not matched to a gene. As DNA, the CDR3 is TGCAGCGTTGCAGGACAGGCTAACTATGGCTACACCTTC. Translating gives CSVAGQANYGYTF.

This sequence joins TRBV10-3 and TRBJ2-1, with D possibly being TRBD1 (6 bases). The CDR3 loop spans 14 amino acids. Germline V gene lookup returns CDR1 ENHRY and CDR2 SYGVKD. The V end lost 4 bases, the J end lost 8 bases, and 15 bases lay between the germline ends. The CDR3: CAISVGASTDEQFF. The CDR3 bases are TGTGCCATCAGTGTGGGGGCGTCCACCGATGAGCAGTTCTTC.

The rearrangement uses TRBV3-1 (or the pseudogene TRBV3-2) and TRBJ2-6; TRBD1 agrees at 8 bases. Germline assignment: CDR1 LGHDT and CDR2 YNNKEL (reference sequence). The CDR3 has 20 amino acids. Unmatched junction bases numbered 13, after V lost 3 bases and J lost 0 bases. CDR3 coding DNA: TGTGCCAGCAGCCACCACGACAGGGGAGCGTGGACCTCTGGGGCCAACGTCCTGACTTTC. Translating it yields CASSHHDRGAWTSGANVLTF.

This chain connects TRBV9 to TRBJ2-7, with D hard to call. V was trimmed by 4 bases and J by 0 bases, leaving 14 bases between them. Germline CDR1 is SGDLS and CDR2 is YYNGEE. This CDR3 contains 15 residues. The CDR3: CASSPFSHSSYEQYF. In DNA form, the CDR3 reads TGTGCCAGCAGCCCCTTCTCCCATAGCTCCTACGAGCAGTACTTC.

This clone was seen a handful of times. J is TRBJ2-7 and V is TRBV18; TRBD2 matches at 7 bases. Germline CDR1 is KGHSH and CDR2 is LQKENI. This CDR3 spans 14 amino acids. The trim removed 3 bases at V and 3 bases at J, leaving 5 bases unmatched. The CDR3 spells CASSPLGGGYEQYF. CDR3 sequence (DNA): TGTGCCAGCTCACCGCTCGGCGGGGGCTACGAGCAGTACTTC.

The chain employs TRBV13 and TRBJ1-4, with TRBD1 as a possible D gene (5 bases). Germline V gives CDR1 PRHDT, CDR2 FYEKMQ (reference sequence). The germline V and J ends were trimmed by 5 bases and 3 bases, with 13 bases remaining between them. The CDR3 is made up of 15 amino acids. CDR3 residues: CASSPPGRSNEKLFF. In DNA form, the CDR3 reads TGTGCCAGCAGCCCGCCAGGGCGATCTAATGAAAAACTGTTTTTT.

The chain couples TRBV29-1 to TRBJ2-7; 10 bases line up with TRBD1. With V trimmed by 5 bases and J by 7 bases, 8 bases remained unmatched. CDR3 size: 13 residues. Germline V CDR1 and CDR2: SQVTM, ANQGSEA. The CDR3 DNA reads as TGCAGCGTTCGACAGGGGGCAATGGGTGAGCAGTACTTC. Residues: CSVRQGAMGEQYF.

The J gene is TRBJ2-5, the V gene TRBV2; D is unresolved. Germline V gene sequence: CDR1 SNHLY, CDR2 FYNNEI. The CDR3 sequence is 13 residues long. Trimming left V 5 bases short and J 1 base short, with 8 bases between. The CDR3 region is CASSKSVQETQYF. DNA of the CDR3: TGTGCCAGCAGTAAATCAGTCCAAGAGACCCAGTACTTC.

The chain joins TRBV10-3 to TRBJ2-5; TRBD1 matches at 9 bases. V dropped 10 bases and J dropped 1; count of bases not matched to a gene: 7. CDR1 ENHRY and CDR2 SYGVKD come from the germline V gene. The CDR3 covers 14 residues. The chain's CDR3 is CASTGTGSQETQYF. The CDR3 region has the DNA TGTGCCAGTACCGGGACAGGGAGCCAAGAGACCCAGTACTTC.